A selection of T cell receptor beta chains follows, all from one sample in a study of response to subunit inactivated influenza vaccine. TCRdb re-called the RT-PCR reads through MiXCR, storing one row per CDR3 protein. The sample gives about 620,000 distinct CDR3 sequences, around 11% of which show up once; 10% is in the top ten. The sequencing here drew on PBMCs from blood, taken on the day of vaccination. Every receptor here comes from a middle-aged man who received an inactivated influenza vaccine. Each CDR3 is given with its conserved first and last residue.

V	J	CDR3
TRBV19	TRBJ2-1	CASKAEWGSSNEQFF
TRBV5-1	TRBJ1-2	CASSLQPASQDGYTF
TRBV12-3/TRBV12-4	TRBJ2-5	CASSRGGARETQYF
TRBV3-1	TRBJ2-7	CASSQDRGDEQYF
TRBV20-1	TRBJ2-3	CSYQGPLSFTDTQYF
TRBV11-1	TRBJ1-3	CASSSWRTSTRPQGSGNTIYF
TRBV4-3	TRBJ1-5	CASSQDLGALQPQHF
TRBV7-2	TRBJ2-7	CASSRSGTGLYEQYF
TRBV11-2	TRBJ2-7	CASSNRDSSEQYF
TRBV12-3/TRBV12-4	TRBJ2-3	CASSYARAGGARDTQYF
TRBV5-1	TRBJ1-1	CASSPSGGNTEAFF
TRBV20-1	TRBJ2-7	CSVLGAYEQYF
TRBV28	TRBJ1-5	CASSQKGRFYQPQHF
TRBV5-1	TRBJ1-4	CASSLEGTPGFGEKLFF
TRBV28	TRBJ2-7	CASGTGQGDYEQYF
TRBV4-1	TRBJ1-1	CASSQGGGRRTEAFF
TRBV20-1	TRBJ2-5	CSAKGGQETQYF
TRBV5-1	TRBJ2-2	CASSPGSQGRTGELFF
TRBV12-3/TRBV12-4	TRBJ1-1	CASRLSAGYTEAFF
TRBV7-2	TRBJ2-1	CASSLALNTRGGWIF
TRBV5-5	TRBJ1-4	CASSSIVQGANEKLFF
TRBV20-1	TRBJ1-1	CSARLATATGASTEAFF
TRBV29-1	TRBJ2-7	CSVEILDRTTYEQYF
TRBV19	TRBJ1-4	CASGDGLLNEKLFF
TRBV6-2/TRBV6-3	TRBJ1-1	CASSYRGLLNTEAFF
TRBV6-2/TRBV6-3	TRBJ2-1	CASVPGTGGYNEQFF
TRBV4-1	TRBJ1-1	CASSQGQGPGGTEAFF
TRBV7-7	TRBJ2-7	CASSLPRTEYEQYF
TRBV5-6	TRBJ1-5	CASSFRGDSNQPQHF
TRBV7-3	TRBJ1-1	CASSRSSNTEAFF
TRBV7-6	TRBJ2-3	CASSLGQIGASTDTQYF
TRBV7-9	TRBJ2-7	CASSLGVHEQYF
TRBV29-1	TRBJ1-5	CSAATGTGDQPQHF
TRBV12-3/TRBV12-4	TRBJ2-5	CASSLAPSSGETQYF
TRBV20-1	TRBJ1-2	CSAIMPQRNYRDWSYTF
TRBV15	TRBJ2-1	CATRTGNEQFF
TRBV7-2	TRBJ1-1	CASSLVGHGREAFF
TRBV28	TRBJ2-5	CASSFWVDSGTQYF
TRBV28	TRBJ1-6	CASSLGTESSPLHF
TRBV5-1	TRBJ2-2	CASSLVDSRELFF